This T cell receptor (beta chain) was documented in a study of T cells after yellow fever vaccination. Across the whole study: SMART-Seq v4 Ultra Low Input prepared the low-cell-number fractions.

Overall study results and limits: Most primary-vaccination clones reappeared after the booster (about 97% CD4, roughly 88% CD8).

Trimming at V came to 6 bases and at J to 4 bases, leaving 7 bases not matched to a gene. The length of the CDR3 is 15 residues. Germline V CDR1 and CDR2: LNHNV, YYDKDF (reference sequence). This clonotype was seen more than once but under ten times. What it binds is not known. Conversion of TCR transcripts into cDNA relied on 5'RACE template switching, which added a universal primer site and UMIs. MiXCR was run by TCRdb on the 5' RACE reads, yielding one entry per CDR3 protein. The sample lists hundreds of thousands of distinct CDR3 sequences, 17% occurring once. This TCR came from a man between 18 and 35 years old who received the YFV17D yellow fever vaccine. The specimen comprised PBMCs, sampled around 5 days after the first yellow fever vaccination. The chain carries TRBV15 and TRBJ2-5; 11 bases line up with TRBD1. The CDR3 loop reads CATSSGGQGGETQYF. CDR3 nucleotides: TGTGCCACCAGTAGCGGGGGACAGGGGGGAGAGACCCAGTACTTC.